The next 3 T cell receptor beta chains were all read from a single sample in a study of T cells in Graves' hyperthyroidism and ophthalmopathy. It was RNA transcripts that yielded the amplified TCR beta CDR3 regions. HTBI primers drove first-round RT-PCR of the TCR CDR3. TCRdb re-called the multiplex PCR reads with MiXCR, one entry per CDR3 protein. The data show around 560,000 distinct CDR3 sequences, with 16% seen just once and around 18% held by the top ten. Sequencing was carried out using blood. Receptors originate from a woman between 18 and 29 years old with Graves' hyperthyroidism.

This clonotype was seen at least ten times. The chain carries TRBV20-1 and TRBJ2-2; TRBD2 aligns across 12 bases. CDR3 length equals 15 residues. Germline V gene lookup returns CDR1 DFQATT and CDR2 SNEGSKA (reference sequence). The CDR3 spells CRVWTSGANTGELFF. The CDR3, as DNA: TGCAGGGTCTGGACTAGCGGGGCGAACACCGGGGAGCTGTTTTTT.

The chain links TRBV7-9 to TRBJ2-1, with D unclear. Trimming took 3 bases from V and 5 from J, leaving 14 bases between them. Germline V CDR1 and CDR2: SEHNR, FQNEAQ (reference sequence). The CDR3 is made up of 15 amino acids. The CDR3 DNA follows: TGTGCCAGCAGCTTCGAACCCAATTGGGACAATGAGCAGTTCTTC. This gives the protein CASSFEPNWDNEQFF.

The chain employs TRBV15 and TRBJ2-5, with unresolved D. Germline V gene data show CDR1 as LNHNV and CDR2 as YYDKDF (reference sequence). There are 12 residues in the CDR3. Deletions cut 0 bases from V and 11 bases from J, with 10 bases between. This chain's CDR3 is CATSRDRRVQYF. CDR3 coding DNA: TGTGCCACCAGCAGAGATCGCCGTGTTCAGTACTTC.